The 21 T cell receptor beta chains reported below all come from one sample, sequenced in a study of regulatory T cells in long-lasting Graves disease. The sample's time point: newly diagnosed GD, antithyroid drugs for less than 3 months. PBMCs provided the RNA from which the TCR library was made. CDR3-region Arm-PCR and iRepertoire HTBI primers produced the TCR beta libraries. TCRdb passed the multiplex PCR reads through MiXCR, listing each CDR3 protein once. The sample includes some 450,000 distinct CDR3 sequences, about a sixth of them seen just once. These data are also associated with another study on T cells in Graves' hyperthyroidism and ophthalmopathy.

The sequences come from peripheral blood mononuclear cells (PBMCs), collected at new diagnosis, from a patient treated with antithyroid drugs. The receptors originated from a woman younger than 45 with Graves disease.

This chain connects TRBV10-3 to TRBJ2-2; no reliable D call. This CDR3 contains 14 residues. CDR1 ENHRY and CDR2 SYGVKD come from the germline V gene. Trimming removed 1 base at V and 5 bases at J, with 8 bases between. CDR3 in amino acids: CAISELVLTGELFF. Here the CDR3 DNA reads TGTGCCATCAGTGAGTTAGTTCTGACCGGGGAGCTGTTTTTT.

This clonotype was seen ten or more times. V gene TRBV5-6 combines with J gene TRBJ1-2, with D unclear. The V and J ends lost 3 bases and 4 bases respectively, with 13 bases between them. In germline, CDR1 is SGHDT, CDR2 YYEEEE. This CDR3 is 14 amino acids long. As DNA, the CDR3 is TGTGCCAGCAGCTCCGGAGTGAGAGTCTATGGCTACACCTTC. Encoded protein: CASSSGVRVYGYTF.

J is TRBJ2-5 and V is TRBV20-1; the D is unclear. There are 12 residues in the CDR3. Looked up from germline, CDR1 is DFQATT and CDR2 is SNEGSKA (reference sequence). Trimming pared 1 base from V and 7 bases from J, leaving 10 bases between. Here the CDR3 DNA reads TGCAGTGCTAGAGCGCCGCGGAGGACCCAGTACTTC. This encodes CSARAPRRTQYF.

This clonotype has a count of ten or more. The chain is built from TRBV30 and TRBJ2-1; 9 bases agree with TRBD1. Trimming took 0 bases from V and 7 from J; bases not matched to a gene: 7. CDR1 GTSNPN and CDR2 SVGIG come from the germline V gene (reference sequence). CDR3 length: 15 amino acids. The CDR3 DNA sequence: TGTGCCTGGAGTGTAGACAGGACAGGGGCGAATGAGCAGTTCTTC. It is translated as CAWSVDRTGANEQFF.

This clonotype was counted at least ten times. V gene TRBV30 combines with J gene TRBJ2-6; D ambiguous. This CDR3 comprises 15 residues. V lost 4 bases and J 0 bases, leaving 10 bases between the germline ends. Germline V CDR1 and CDR2: GTSNPN, SVGIG (reference sequence). The CDR3 nucleotides are TGTGCCTGGAAAACGGGCCGCTCTGGGGCCAACGTCCTGACTTTC. It codes for CAWKTGRSGANVLTF.

This clonotype came up many times. The rearrangement links TRBV12-3 or TRBV12-4 to TRBJ1-5; D remains unclear. With 3 bases removed from V and 11 bases from J, the gap between germline ends came to 20 bases. The length of the CDR3 is 15 residues. CDR3 in amino acids: CASSLSERAGTAQHF. The DNA of the CDR3 is TGTGCCAGCAGTTTGAGTGAAAGGGCCGGTACGGCCCAGCATTTT.

A few counts support this clonotype. The V and J genes are TRBV24-1 and TRBJ2-2, with unresolved D. V gave up 3 bases and J gave up 0 bases, with 16 bases separating them. The CDR3 totals 18 residues. Germline V gene data show CDR1 as KGHDR and CDR2 as SFDVKD. The CDR3 coding sequence is TGTGCCACCAGTGATCCGTCAGGCGGAACGACGAACACCGGGGAGCTGTTTTTT. This translates into CATSDPSGGTTNTGELFF.

This clonotype was picked up many times. The V call is TRBV9, the J call TRBJ2-3, with D possibly TRBD2 on 5 matching bases. Germline values: CDR1 SGDLS, CDR2 YYNGEE. Deletions cut 5 bases from V and 1 base from J, with 11 bases between. The CDR3 is 14 amino acids. In DNA, the CDR3 is TGTGCCAGCAGGAGTGGTAGCGGCACAGATACGCAGTATTTT. Translated: CASRSGSGTDTQYF.

This clonotype was observed many times. V usage is TRBV10-3 and J usage is TRBJ2-2; 7 positions match TRBD1. The ends lost 4 bases at V and 7 bases at J; junction bases unmatched: 12. Germline CDR1 reads ENHRY; CDR2 reads SYGVKD. The CDR3 has 16 residues. CDR3 sequence reads: CAISVLATGMNGELFF. Here the CDR3 DNA reads TGTGCCATCAGTGTCCTCGCGACAGGGATGAACGGGGAGCTGTTTTTT.

This clonotype showed up many times. V and J are TRBV28 and TRBJ2-3, with no clear D. The CDR3 contains 13 residues. The germline V and J ends were trimmed by 2 bases and 2 bases, with 5 bases remaining between them. Germline assignment: CDR1 MDHEN and CDR2 SYDVKM. The CDR3 here is CASSLPYTDTQYF. For the CDR3, the DNA is TGTGCCAGCAGTTTACCCTACACAGATACGCAGTATTTT.

In its sample, this clonotype was seen many times. The chain links TRBV6-1 to TRBJ2-2, with a weak D call TRBD1 (5 bases). The CDR3 has 15 amino acids. Germline CDR1 reads MNHNS; CDR2 reads SASEGT. The germline V and J ends were trimmed by 8 bases and 1 base, with 14 bases remaining between them. CDR3: CASGDLGRNTGELFF. DNA of the CDR3: TGTGCCAGCGGCGACCTGGGGCGGAACACCGGGGAGCTGTTTTTT.

The chain joins TRBV19 to TRBJ2-1; D may be TRBD2 (6 bases). The germline V and J ends were trimmed by 5 bases and 7 bases, with 15 bases remaining between them. Germline V gene data show CDR1 as LNHDA and CDR2 as SQIVND (reference sequence). The CDR3 contains 14 residues. The CDR3 nucleotides read TGTGCCAGTAGTCTCGGCGGGATTCTTAATGAGCAGTTCTTC. Amino acids: CASSLGGILNEQFF.

This clonotype came up a few times. The CDR3 spells CSARAWKDEQFF. The CDR3 nucleotides read TGCAGTGCTAGAGCCTGGAAAGATGAGCAGTTCTTC. This chain links TRBV20-1 with TRBJ2-1, with D unresolved. V was clipped by 1 base and J by 8 bases, with 9 bases between them. This CDR3 is 12 amino acids long. Germline V gives CDR1 DFQATT, CDR2 SNEGSKA (reference sequence).

This clonotype was seen ten or more times. The CDR3 sequence is CASSGRGGRGYEQYF. The CDR3 DNA reads TGTGCCAGCAGTGGCCGGGGGGGGAGAGGGTACGAGCAGTACTTC. The genes are TRBV28 and TRBJ2-7; 8 bases map to TRBD2. Germline lookup yields CDR1 MDHEN and CDR2 SYDVKM. The CDR3 length is 15 residues. Losses at the gene ends were 5 bases for V and 4 bases for J; bases not matched to a gene: 10.

DNA of the CDR3: TGTGCCAGCACGACAGGGCGTCAGCCCCAGCATTTT. This gives the protein CASTTGRQPQHF. V gene TRBV28 combines with J gene TRBJ1-5; 7 nucleotides align to TRBD1. CDR3 length: 12 amino acids. CDR1 and CDR2 (germline): MDHEN, SYDVKM. The trim removed 7 bases at V and 6 bases at J, leaving 3 bases unmatched.

This clonotype was counted many times. V is TRBV20-1 and J is TRBJ2-1; D gene ambiguous. CDR1 is DFQATT and CDR2 is SNEGSKA in the germline V gene (reference sequence). V was trimmed by 6 bases and J by 0 bases, leaving 12 bases between them. The CDR3 loop spans 14 amino acids. CDR3 in amino acids: CSASRGSSYNEQFF. The CDR3 nucleotides read TGCAGTGCGTCGCGTGGAAGCTCCTACAATGAGCAGTTCTTC.

This chain connects TRBV6-1 to TRBJ2-2, with D possibly being TRBD1 (6 bases). The CDR3 length is 14 residues. Germline V gives CDR1 MNHNS, CDR2 SASEGT. V gave up 7 bases and J gave up 1 base, with 10 bases separating them. CDR3 residues: CASNIQGNTGELFF. CDR3 coding DNA: TGTGCCAGCAACATACAGGGGAACACCGGGGAGCTGTTTTTT.

This clonotype was seen many times. The chain is built from TRBV5-1 and TRBJ2-1; D remains unclear. This CDR3 comprises 13 residues. The germline gives CDR1 SGHRS, CDR2 YFSETQ. The V gene lost 4 bases and the J gene lost 5 bases, with 10 bases spanning the gap. In nucleotides, the CDR3 is TGCGCCAGCAGCCTCCTCACTCACAATGAGCAGTTCTTC. Its translation: CASSLLTHNEQFF.

With respect to this clonotype: This may stem from a read error, because a much larger clone lies one nucleotide away. CDR3 residues: CASSPSPDIAVTPHF. For the CDR3, the DNA is TGCGCCAGCAGCCCCTCCCCGGACATCGCGGTAACCCCCCACTTT. V and J are TRBV5-1 and TRBJ1-6; D may be TRBD1 (5 bases). Trimming removed 4 bases at V and 18 bases at J, with 26 bases between. Germline V lookup: CDR1 SGHRS, CDR2 YFSETQ. The CDR3 totals 15 residues.

This clonotype has a count of ten or more. The V call is TRBV20-1, the J call TRBJ2-3, with 8 nucleotides matching TRBD1. The germline V gene encodes CDR1 DFQATT and CDR2 SNEGSKA (reference sequence). J lost 9 bases, V lost 6 bases, and 8 bases had no gene match. This CDR3 region has 12 residues. The CDR3 coding sequence is TGCAGTGCACCGACAGGGGCTCGGACGCAGTATTTT. Translated, it gives CSAPTGARTQYF.

This clonotype was observed many times. The chain employs TRBV12-3 or TRBV12-4 and TRBJ2-1, with TRBD2 matching 9 bases. V shed 2 bases, J shed 6 bases, and the junction held 8 bases outside the gene matches. The CDR3 is 16 amino acids. The chain's CDR3 is CASSLMLAGGTNEQFF. Written as DNA, the CDR3 is TGTGCCAGCAGTTTAATGCTGGCGGGAGGGACCAATGAGCAGTTCTTC.